Below, one T cell receptor (beta chain) is given with its context. Its antigen is unknown. Pooling was applied to second doses at about 4 or about 12 weeks. The data are from a study of T cell responses to AZD1222 COVID-19 vaccine. Overall study results and limits: Vaccine-related CD4 TCRs covered spike, predominating at 160-218 and 743-854. Spike-specific TCR breadth rose after two AZD1222 doses, and depth rose as well. Reports say nearly half of spike-specific TCRs go after unmutated variant regions.

The trim removed 8 bases at V and 6 bases at J, leaving 14 bases unmatched. The CDR3 extends over 15 amino acids. Germline loops: CDR1 SGHRS, CDR2 YFSETQ. The assay was immunoSEQ multiplex PCR, and TCRdb's table has in-frame clones only and misses some. The data contain over 100,000 clones, roughly 93% of them singletons. The specimen comprised peripheral blood, sampled 28 days after the second AZD1222 dose. The chain has TRBV5-1 and TRBJ1-1, with 9 bases fitting TRBD1. The TCR was taken from an adult who received the AZD1222 COVID-19 vaccine. CDR3 amino acids: CASSLGQGRRAEAFF. The CDR3, as DNA: TGCGCCAGTTCACTTGGACAGGGGAGGAGGGCTGAAGCTTTCTTT. The variable domain in full, completed from reference TRBV5-1 and TRBJ1-1, reads KAGVTQTPRYLIKTRGQQVTLSCSPISGHRSVSWYQQTPGQGLQFLFEYFSETQRNKGNFPGRFSGRQFSNSRSEMNVSTLELGDSALYLCASSLGQGRRAEAFFGQGTRLTVV.